This is a list of T cell receptor beta chains from one sample in a study of OX40 agonist ivuxolimab in advanced cancers. Here immunoSEQ multiplex PCR was the method, and the copy in TCRdb shows in-frame clones only, minus some. The table shows around 58,000 clones, with roughly 91% occurring only once. This specimen consisted of CD4+ or CD8+ T cells sorted from blood, obtained in a trial of the OX40 agonist ivuxolimab. These receptors all stem from an adult with an advanced solid tumor such as melanoma, head and neck, liver or kidney cancer. Each CDR3 is given with its conserved first and last residue. A D gene is named only where the DNA matches it firmly. Part of the rows lack a size; the others show once, few, many or a class for expanded clones.

NA,NA,TRBJ2-7,TRBV21-1,TGTGCCAGCAGCTCAAAGGCGGGGCACTCCTACGAGCAGTACTTC,CASSSKAGHSYEQYF
NA,TRBD1,TRBJ2-5,TRBV7-7,TGTGCTAGCAGCTCAAACAGGGGGCAGCAAGAGACCCAGTACTTC,CASSSNRGQQETQYF
NA,NA,TRBJ1-4,TRBV29-1,TGCAGCGTCCTATGGCAGCGCTCTAATGAAAAACTGTTTTTT,CSVLWQRSNEKLFF
NA,NA,TRBJ1-5,TRBV4-1,TGCGCCAGCAGCCAAGAGGACATACGCGTTAATCAGCCCCAGCATTTT,CASSQEDIRVNQPQHF
NA,TRBD1,TRBJ2-1,TRBV19,TGTGCCAGTAGTAATACAGGGGGAGGCAATGAGCAGTTCTTC,CASSNTGGGNEQFF
NA,NA,TRBJ1-2,TRBV2,TGTGCCAGCAGGCAGGGGACGCATGGCTACACCTTC,CASRQGTHGYTF
NA,TRBD2,TRBJ2-3,TRBV5-5,TGTGCCAGCAGCTTGGCCGGGACTAGCGGGAGGGCCATGAATACGCAGTATTTT,CASSLAGTSGRAMNTQYF
NA,NA,TRBJ2-7,TRBV7-9,TGTGCCAGCATGATGGCTCCAAATTCCTACGAGCAGTACTTC,CASMMAPNSYEQYF
NA,TRBD2,TRBJ2-7,TRBV6-5,TGTGCCAGCCGGGGGACTACCCTCGAGCAGTACTTC,CASRGTTLEQYF
NA,NA,TRBJ2-7,TRBV5-6,TGTGCCAGCAGCACCTCCTACGAGCAGTACTTC,CASSTSYEQYF
NA,TRBD1,TRBJ2-7,TRBV6-6,TGTGCCAGCAGTTACATGACAGGGGGCTACGAGCAGTACTTC,CASSYMTGGYEQYF
few,NA,TRBJ2-7,TRBV30,TGTGCCTGGAGCGGGACCTTTAACGACGAGCAGTACTTC,CAWSGTFNDEQYF
NA,TRBD1,TRBJ1-1,TRBV10-3,TGTGCCATCAGTGGAAGGGACAGTATGAACACTGAAGCTTTCTTT,CAISGRDSMNTEAFF
NA,TRBD1,TRBJ1-2,TRBV7-3,TGTGCCAGCAGTCCAACAGGGGGCCCTGACTATGGCTACACCTTC,CASSPTGGPDYGYTF
NA,NA,TRBJ1-5,TRBV6-6,TGTGCCAGCAGTTATCGGTCGGGGGTCAATCAGCCCCAGCATTTT,CASSYRSGVNQPQHF
NA,TRBD1,TRBJ2-1,TRBV5-1,TGCGCCAGCAGCCCGGGACAGTCGTACAATGAGCAGTTCTTC,CASSPGQSYNEQFF
few,NA,TRBJ1-1,TRBV30,TGTGCCTGGGACCTCGGCCGGGGCACTGAAGCTTTCTTT,CAWDLGRGTEAFF
NA,NA,TRBJ2-2,TRBV28,TGTGCCAGCACCCTCGGGACCGCGCATGGGGAGCTGTTTTTT,CASTLGTAHGELFF
NA,NA,TRBJ1-2,TRBV7-8,TGTGCCAGCAGCTTAGCTCCTGGCCCGTATGGCTACACCTTC,CASSLAPGPYGYTF
NA,TRBD1,TRBJ1-3,TRBV2,TGTGCCAGCAGTCAGACAGGGGGAGCTGGAAACACCATATATTTT,CASSQTGGAGNTIYF
NA,NA,TRBJ1-2,TRBV6-5,TGTGCCAGCAGTTACTCTTCGGGGGCCGGTAACTATGGCTACACCTTC,CASSYSSGAGNYGYTF
NA,NA,TRBJ2-7,TRBV5-5,TGTGCCAGCAGCTGGGACATCCCTACCTACGAGCAGTACTTC,CASSWDIPTYEQYF
NA,NA,TRBJ2-7,TRBV19,TGTGCCAGTAGTGTCCTCGGACCCGGTCCCTACGAGCAGTACTTC,CASSVLGPGPYEQYF
once,NA,TRBJ1-2,TRBV6-6,TGTGCCAGCGGAACGGACAGCTGGCGTGGCTACACCTTC,CASGTDSWRGYTF
NA,TRBD1,TRBJ2-7,TRBV7-6,TGTGCCAGCAGCTTAGTTCCGGGACAGGGGGTTCACGAGCAGTACTTC,CASSLVPGQGVHEQYF
NA,TRBD1,TRBJ1-2,TRBV6-1,TGTGCCAGCAGTGAAGTCGGACAGGGCTATGGCTACACCTTC,CASSEVGQGYGYTF
NA,TRBD1,TRBJ2-5,TRBV11-2,TGTGCCAGCAGCTTGGGACAGGGGCAAGAGACCCAGTACTTC,CASSLGQGQETQYF
NA,NA,TRBJ2-4,TRBV15,TGTGCCACCAGCAGAGATGGGAACATTCAGTACTTC,CATSRDGNIQYF
NA,TRBD1,TRBJ1-6,TRBV6-5,TGTGCCAGCAGTGGACAGGGAATTTTTAGTTCACCCCTCCACTTT,CASSGQGIFSSPLHF
NA,TRBD2,TRBJ2-1,TRBV15,TGTGCCACCAGCAGACCTAAGCATCTATCTAGCGGGGCCGGCAATGAGCAGTTCTTC,CATSRPKHLSSGAGNEQFF
NA,TRBD1,TRBJ1-1,TRBV7-2,TGTGCCAGCAAAGTACAGGGGGCCATTAACACTGAAGCTTTCTTT,CASKVQGAINTEAFF
NA,TRBD2,TRBJ2-7,TRBV5-6,TGTGCCAGCAGCTTGGAACTAGCGGATCTCGAGCAGTACTTC,CASSLELADLEQYF
NA,TRBD2,TRBJ2-3,TRBV9,TGTGCCAGCAGCGGGTTCGGCGCGGGGGGGCCGGCAGATACGCAGTATTTT,CASSGFGAGGPADTQYF
NA,NA,TRBJ2-7,TRBV5-1,TGCGCCAGCAGCTTGGAGGCCTACGAGCAGTACTTC,CASSLEAYEQYF
once,NA,TRBJ2-2,TRBV9,TGTGCCAGCAGCGTAGGCGCCCTGGGGACCGGGGAGCTGTTTTTT,CASSVGALGTGELFF
NA,NA,TRBJ1-5,TRBV15,TGTGCCACCAGCAGAGGACGGTACAATCAGCCCCAGCATTTT,CATSRGRYNQPQHF
NA,NA,TRBJ2-5,TRBV5-1,TGCGCCAGCAGCTCCGCCGTAAGTCTCGGGGAGACCCAGTACTTC,CASSSAVSLGETQYF
NA,NA,TRBJ2-1,TRBV6-5,TGTGCCAGCAGCTCTTTCGCGCGAGCCAACAATGAGCAGTTCTTC,CASSSFARANNEQFF
NA,NA,TRBJ2-7,TRBV9,TGTGCCAGCAGCCTCGGATTCCCTGGCGGAGAGCAGTACTTC,CASSLGFPGGEQYF
few,NA,TRBJ1-2,TRBV28,TGTGCCAGCTTAAGAGACTATGGCTACACCTTC,CASLRDYGYTF
NA,NA,TRBJ2-1,TRBV10-2,TGCGCCACCGCGATGGGCAACTACAATGAGCAGTTCTTC,CATAMGNYNEQFF